The source of this T cell receptor beta chain is a study of blood T cell repertoires in COVID-19. Overall study context: Researchers got acute and convalescent COVID-19 samples from the United States, Italy and Spain.

This clone appeared a single time. Looked up from germline, CDR1 is MDHEN and CDR2 is SYDVKM. Unmatched junction bases numbered 10, after V lost 5 bases and J lost 8 bases. There are 14 residues in the CDR3. How the authors handled the data: Amplified reference gene primers provided the basis for estimating nucleated cell counts. Assay used: immunoSEQ multiplex PCR; TCRdb lists only in-frame clones, some missing. Clone size and V and J calls were adopted from that table, with D and trimming inferred from the DNA. The table includes under 300,000 clones, under 90% detected once. The sequence derives from a woman aged 55-69 years with active or convalescent COVID-19. The chain couples TRBV28 to TRBJ1-2, with 8 bases matching TRBD1. The sample taken for sequencing was peripheral blood. DNA for the CDR3: TGTGCCAGCAGTCACGACAGGGGCACGGAAGGCTACACCTTC. Protein: CASSHDRGTEGYTF.